What follows are 21 T cell receptor beta chains derived from one specimen sequenced in a study of T cell repertoires in cytomegalovirus infection. TCRdb analysed the reads with MiXCR anew, one entry per CDR3 protein. The profile covers around 740,000 distinct CDR3 sequences, with under 40% appearing a single time and around 2.8% taken by the ten largest. Sequenced material: PBMCs. These receptors originate from a human donor in good health (CMV status not recorded). Some clones in this sample may be carry-over from other donors' samples.

The chain joins TRBV7-2 to TRBJ2-7; tentatively, D is TRBD2 (5 bases). Germline V gene lookup returns CDR1 SGHTA and CDR2 FQGNSA. CDR3 length equals 16 residues. The V end was cut by 2 bases, the J end by 2 bases, with 16 bases between. The CDR3 region has the DNA TGTGCCAGCAGCTTACCCGGCCAGCGGAGGCCCTACGAGCAGTACTTC. Encoded protein: CASSLPGQRRPYEQYF.

The chain uses TRBV9 and TRBJ1-1; D unclear. The CDR3 covers 12 residues. Trimming removed 6 bases from V and 1 base from J, with 7 bases in between. Germline assignment: CDR1 SGDLS and CDR2 YYNGEE. CDR3 sequence (DNA): TGTGCCAGCACCGGGCCGAACACTGAAGCTTTCTTT. Translated, it gives CASTGPNTEAFF.

The chain is built from TRBV12-3 or TRBV12-4 and TRBJ2-1; D possibly corresponds to TRBD2 (6 bases). This CDR3 is built from 14 residues. Trimming removed 5 bases at V and 5 bases at J, with 13 bases between. CDR3 sequence (DNA): TGTGCCAGCAGTGCGCGGGGCCCGGACAATGAGCAGTTCTTC. Amino acids: CASSARGPDNEQFF.

The chain combines TRBV6-2 or TRBV6-3 with TRBJ2-3; a weak D match, TRBD1 (6 bases). V lost 5 bases and J 4 bases, leaving 16 bases between the germline ends. The CDR3 consists of 15 residues. Germline V lookup: CDR1 MNHEY, CDR2 SVGEGT. CDR3 in amino acids: CASSTGNKSPDTQYF. DNA for the CDR3: TGTGCCAGCAGTACAGGGAATAAGAGCCCAGATACGCAGTATTTT.

V usage is TRBV7-3 and J usage is TRBJ2-1; TRBD2 matches at 8 bases. In germline, CDR1 is SGHTA, CDR2 FQGTGA. V shed 5 bases, J shed 6 bases, and the junction held 12 bases outside the gene matches. This CDR3 contains 16 residues. As DNA, the CDR3 is TGTGCCAGCAGCCCCTCGCCGCGGGGGGCATTCAATGAGCAGTTCTTC. Translation gives CASSPSPRGAFNEQFF.

The rearrangement joins TRBV20-1 to TRBJ2-3, with a tentative D call TRBD2 (6 bases). The CDR3 totals 15 residues. Trimming took 7 bases from V and 3 from J, leaving 20 bases between them. Germline lookup yields CDR1 DFQATT and CDR2 SNEGSKA (reference sequence). For the CDR3, the DNA is TGCAGTGGTCGGAGGGCTAGAAGAGGGACAGATACGCAGTATTTT. Encoded protein: CSGRRARRGTDTQYF.

The genes are TRBV28 and TRBJ2-3, with D perhaps matching TRBD2 (6 bases). This CDR3 comprises 14 residues. Germline V gene lookup returns CDR1 MDHEN and CDR2 SYDVKM. Trimming removed 6 bases from V and 5 bases from J, with 15 bases in between. The CDR3 sequence is CASRLATVGDTQYF. CDR3 in DNA: TGTGCCAGCAGACTAGCAACCGTGGGAGATACGCAGTATTTT.

The chain carries TRBV6-1 and TRBJ2-1; no firm D call. Germline V gene lookup returns CDR1 MNHNS and CDR2 SASEGT. The CDR3 sequence is 13 residues long. V gave up 3 bases and J gave up 2 bases, with 5 bases separating them. The CDR3 bases are TGTGCCAGCAGTGAGGTCACCTACAATGAGCAGTTCTTC. Translated, it gives CASSEVTYNEQFF.

This clonotype appeared a few times. The genes are TRBV5-6 and TRBJ1-2; 10 nucleotides match TRBD1. V trimming: 2 bases; J trimming: 7 bases; junction bases outside the gene matches: 5. This CDR3 comprises 14 residues. The germline V gene has CDR1 SGHDT and CDR2 YYEEEE. CDR3: CASSFGTGDSGYTF. The CDR3 DNA reads as TGTGCCAGCAGCTTCGGGACAGGGGACTCTGGCTACACCTTC. The whole variable domain, remainder taken from reference TRBV5-6 and TRBJ1-2, is DAGVTQSPTHLIKTRGQQVTLRCSPKSGHDTVSWYQQALGQGPQFIFQYYEEEERQRGNFPDRFSGHQFPNYSSELNVNALLLGDSALYLCASSFGTGDSGYTFGSGTRLTVV.

This clonotype was recorded many times. This chain links TRBV19 with TRBJ1-1; maybe TRBD1 (5 bases). Trimming took off 1 base at V and 1 base at J, with 10 bases between the two ends. The germline V gene has CDR1 LNHDA and CDR2 SQIVND (reference sequence). There are 15 residues in the CDR3. In nucleotides, the CDR3 is TGTGCCAGTAGTATAGGAGGGGTGGGGAACACTGAAGCTTTCTTT. It translates to CASSIGGVGNTEAFF.

The rearrangement joins TRBV20-1 to TRBJ2-1; the D call may be TRBD1 or TRBD2 (5 bases each). Germline CDR1 and CDR2: DFQATT and SNEGSKA (reference sequence). This CDR3 has 13 residues. The V and J ends lost 6 bases and 0 bases respectively, with 9 bases between them. CDR3 bases: TGCAGTGCCGAGGGGAGCTCCTACAATGAGCAGTTCTTC. Amino acid sequence: CSAEGSSYNEQFF.

The rearrangement uses TRBV6-1 and TRBJ2-7; D not resolved. Germline CDR1 MNHNS, CDR2 SASEGT. The germline V and J ends were trimmed by 4 bases and 2 bases, with 6 bases remaining between them. The CDR3 spans 12 residues. The CDR3 DNA reads TGTGCCAGCAGTGCCCGAACCTACGAGCAGTACTTC. Protein product: CASSARTYEQYF.

The J gene is TRBJ2-2, the V gene TRBV28, with no clear D. V shed 2 bases and J shed 0 bases, with 7 bases lying between them. CDR3 length: 15 residues. Germline CDR1 is MDHEN and CDR2 is SYDVKM. CDR3 residues: CASSLSTANTGELFF. The CDR3 DNA sequence: TGTGCCAGCAGTTTAAGTACAGCGAACACCGGGGAGCTGTTTTTT. Looking up the rest from reference TRBV28 and TRBJ2-2 gives the full variable domain: DVKVTQSSRYLVKRTGEKVFLECVQDMDHENMFWYRQDPGLGLRLIYFSYDVKMKEKGDIPEGYSVSREKKERFSLILESASTNQTSMYLCASSLSTANTGELFFGEGSRLTVL.

The genes are TRBV19 and TRBJ1-1; possibly TRBD1 for D (5 bases). Germline CDR1 is LNHDA and CDR2 is SQIVND (reference sequence). The CDR3 runs 16 residues. V was trimmed by 5 bases and J by 6 bases, leaving 22 bases between them. The CDR3 region is CASSRTGMSRAPEAFF. CDR3 nucleotide sequence: TGTGCCAGTAGTCGGACGGGGATGAGCAGGGCCCCTGAAGCTTTCTTT.

This clonotype was counted only a few times. J is TRBJ2-7 and V is TRBV2; possible D gene TRBD2, 6 bases. CDR3 size: 15 residues. Germline CDR1 is SNHLY and CDR2 is FYNNEI. V was clipped by 3 bases and J by 2 bases, with 14 bases between them. Here the CDR3 reads CASSDPAGFTYEQYF. CDR3 in DNA: TGTGCCAGCAGTGATCCAGCGGGCTTTACCTACGAGCAGTACTTC. Complete variable domain (other parts from reference TRBV2 and TRBJ2-7): EPEVTQTPSHQVTQMGQEVILRCVPISNHLYFYWYRQILGQKVEFLVSFYNNEISEKSEIFDDQFSVERPDGSNFTLKIRSTKLEDSAMYFCASSDPAGFTYEQYFGPGTRLTVT.

This clonotype has a single count. The chain combines TRBV6-1 with TRBJ2-1; 10 positions match TRBD2. The CDR3 contains 16 residues. Germline CDR1 and CDR2: MNHNS and SASEGT. Trimming took 7 bases from V and 4 from J; bases not matched to a gene: 10. The CDR3 DNA reads TGTGCCAGCATTGAGGGGACTAGCGCCATATACAATGAGCAGTTCTTC. It is translated as CASIEGTSAIYNEQFF.

This clonotype was counted between two and nine times. The V gene is TRBV29-1, the J gene TRBJ1-2, with TRBD1 matching over 7 bases. The J segment lost 2 bases and the V segment lost 4 bases, leaving 10 bases of the junction unmatched. Germline V gene data show CDR1 as SQVTM and CDR2 as ANQGSEA. The CDR3 runs to 15 residues. In DNA form, the CDR3 reads TGCAGCGTTGCACAAGGCCAGGGGGGCAACTATGGCTACACCTTC. This translates into CSVAQGQGGNYGYTF.

On this clonotype: The CDR3 end shows no conserved phenylalanine or tryptophan, and so a read error is likely. The rearrangement uses TRBV7-9 and TRBJ1-1; D gene uncertain. Per germline, CDR1 SEHNR and CDR2 FQNEAQ (reference sequence). This CDR3 is 16 amino acids long. CDR3 nucleotide sequence: TGTGCAAGCAGCTTAGAGTTGGGCATGGGAAACACGGAAGCTTTCTGT. It codes for CASSLELGMGNTEAFC.

The chain joins TRBV10-3 to TRBJ2-1; the D gene could be TRBD1 or TRBD2 (5 bases each). The CDR3 sequence is 14 residues long. Germline V lookup: CDR1 ENHRY, CDR2 SYGVKD. V was clipped by 4 bases and J by 6 bases, with 13 bases between them. DNA of the CDR3: TGTGCCATCAGTGCAACTAGGGGAAGCAATGAGCAGTTCTTC. Its protein product is CAISATRGSNEQFF.

This clonotype has just a few counts. The chain has TRBV28 and TRBJ2-7, with D tentatively TRBD1 (6 bases). This CDR3 has 15 residues. V dropped 6 bases and J dropped 5 bases, with 20 bases sitting between them. Germline CDR1 MDHEN, CDR2 SYDVKM. CDR3 region: CASSGLTGPGDEQYF. CDR3 sequence (DNA): TGTGCCAGCAGCGGGCTGACAGGTCCTGGGGACGAGCAGTACTTC.

J is TRBJ1-2 and V is TRBV12-5, with D uncertain. V was cut by 2 bases and J by 8 bases, with 12 bases left in between. Germline V gene data show CDR1 as LGHNT and CDR2 as FRNRAP. The CDR3 contains 13 residues. The CDR3 here is CASGLLSSGGYTF. In DNA, the CDR3 is TGTGCTAGTGGTTTGTTATCTTCTGGGGGCTACACCTTC. Complete variable domain (other parts from reference TRBV12-5 and TRBJ1-2): DARVTQTPRHKVTEMGQEVTMRCQPILGHNTVFWYRQTMMQGLELLAYFRNRAPLDDSGMPKDRFSAEMPDATLATLKIQPSEPRDSAVYFCASGLLSSGGYTFGSGTRLTVV.